The 13 T cell receptor beta chains listed next were all sequenced from one sample in a study of blood T cell repertoires in COVID-19. Assay: immunoSEQ multiplex PCR; the TCRdb copy retains only in-frame clones and omits some. The sample holds about 180,000 clones, about 85% seen once. Sequences were obtained from peripheral blood. Receptors originate from a person between 70 and 80 years old with COVID-19, enrolled during active disease.

V gene TRBV19 combines with J gene TRBJ2-7; possible D gene TRBD1, 6 bases. V was trimmed by 5 bases and J by 2 bases, leaving 10 bases between them. Germline V gives CDR1 LNHDA, CDR2 SQIVND (reference sequence). The CDR3 totals 13 residues. CDR3 coding DNA: TGTGCCAGTAGTCGGGACATAACCTACGAGCAGTACTTC. Residues: CASSRDITYEQYF.

The chain recombines TRBV24-1 with TRBJ2-1, with D possibly being TRBD2 (5 bases). From germline, CDR1 is KGHDR and CDR2 SFDVKD. Trimming shortened V by 3 bases and J by 6 bases, and 11 bases separated the two germline ends. This CDR3 spans 14 amino acids. The CDR3 reads CATSDVGEGNEQFF. In DNA, the CDR3 is TGTGCCACCAGTGATGTGGGAGAGGGCAATGAGCAGTTCTTC.

This clone occurred a few times. This rearrangement joins TRBV5-5 to TRBJ1-4, with 8 bases matching TRBD1. The CDR3 is 18 amino acids. V dropped 4 bases and J dropped 3; count of bases not matched to a gene: 14. Germline V lookup: CDR1 SGHKS, CDR2 YYEKEE (reference sequence). CDR3 region: CASSAPQGAVGSNEKLFF. The CDR3 DNA sequence: TGTGCCAGCAGCGCACCGCAGGGGGCGGTCGGGTCTAATGAAAAACTGTTTTTT.

The rearrangement joins TRBV19 to TRBJ2-5; D is perhaps TRBD1 (6 bases). The CDR3 consists of 17 residues. Per the germline V gene, CDR1 is LNHDA and CDR2 is SQIVND (reference sequence). V lost 1 base to trimming and J lost 4 bases, with 19 bases between them. The CDR3 DNA follows: TGTGCCAGTAGTATAGGGGTCGGGACAAGGCAGGGAGAGACCCAGTACTTC. It translates to CASSIGVGTRQGETQYF.

This clone was observed a single time. This chain links TRBV18 with TRBJ2-5; D is ambiguous. The CDR3 has 15 residues. Per the germline V gene, CDR1 is KGHSH and CDR2 is LQKENI. Trimming removed 4 bases at V and 1 base at J, with 13 bases between. This chain's CDR3 is CASSRLTSRQETQYF. As DNA, the CDR3 is TGTGCCAGCTCACGGTTGACAAGCCGCCAAGAGACCCAGTACTTC.

This sequence joins TRBV3-1 (or the pseudogene TRBV3-2) and TRBJ2-5; the D gene is possibly TRBD2 (5 bases). The CDR3 contains 15 residues. The V end lost 1 base, the J end lost 4 bases, and 13 bases lay between the germline ends. CDR1 and CDR2 from the germline V gene are LGHDT and YNNKEL (reference sequence). This CDR3 is CASSQGERRRETQYF. The CDR3 DNA sequence: TGTGCCAGCAGCCAAGGGGAGAGGCGACGAGAGACCCAGTACTTC.

J is TRBJ2-1 and V is TRBV24-1; 10 bases map to TRBD2. The CDR3 runs 18 residues. After removal of 0 bases from V and 4 bases from J, the junction contained 8 bases not matched to a gene. Germline CDR1 is KGHDR and CDR2 is SFDVKD. This CDR3 reads CATSDLGSGGPLYNEQFF. CDR3 coding DNA: TGTGCCACCAGTGATTTGGGTAGCGGGGGGCCCCTTTACAATGAGCAGTTCTTC.

This clone has just one count. The rearrangement links TRBV11-2 to TRBJ2-2; D gene ambiguous. V shed 5 bases and J shed 2 bases, with 18 bases lying between them. The CDR3 runs 17 residues. Germline CDR1 and CDR2: SGHAT and FQNNGV. The CDR3 is CASSRRLALRNTGELFF. CDR3 sequence (DNA): TGTGCCAGCAGCCGAAGACTGGCACTACGAAACACCGGGGAGCTGTTTTTT.

This clone appeared once. The chain joins TRBV6-1 to TRBJ2-7; possible D gene TRBD1, 5 bases. The length of the CDR3 is 13 residues. The V end was cut by 3 bases, the J end by 7 bases, with 13 bases between. Germline V gene lookup returns CDR1 MNHNS and CDR2 SASEGT. The DNA for the CDR3 is TGTGCCAGCAGTGACAGGGTAGTTCAGGAGCAGTACTTC. Translation: CASSDRVVQEQYF.

The chain couples TRBV18 to TRBJ1-2; 9 positions match TRBD1. CDR3 length equals 17 residues. After removal of 3 bases from V and 3 bases from J, the junction contained 11 bases not matched to a gene. Germline V lookup: CDR1 KGHSH, CDR2 LQKENI. CDR3 loop: CASSPTKNRGQDYGYTF. The CDR3 nucleotides are TGTGCCAGCTCACCGACGAAAAACAGGGGGCAGGACTATGGCTACACCTTC. Based on the CDR3 plus reference TRBV18 and TRBJ1-2, the full variable domain is NAGVMQNPRHLVRRRGQEARLRCSPMKGHSHVYWYRQLPEEGLKFMVYLQKENIIDESGMPKERFSAEFPKEGPSILRIQQVVRGDSAAYFCASSPTKNRGQDYGYTFGSGTRLTVV.

The chain recombines TRBV30 with TRBJ2-7, with 8 bases fitting TRBD2. The V segment lost 0 bases and the J segment 5 bases; nucleotides outside the gene matches: 6. The CDR3 is 14 amino acids. The V gene's germline CDR1 is GTSNPN and CDR2 SVGIG (reference sequence). CDR3 sequence reads: CAWSVNGRAHEQYF. CDR3 nucleotide sequence: TGTGCCTGGAGTGTAAACGGGAGGGCCCACGAGCAGTACTTC.

The V gene is TRBV5-4, the J gene TRBJ2-7; D may be TRBD2 (6 bases). Germline V gene lookup returns CDR1 SGHNT and CDR2 YYREEE (reference sequence). This CDR3 spans 14 amino acids. Trimming left V 4 bases short and J 4 bases short, with 15 bases between. This CDR3 reads CASSPAGGRYEQYF. The DNA for the CDR3 is TGTGCCAGCAGCCCCGCCGGGGGAAGGTACGAGCAGTACTTC.

This rearrangement joins TRBV14 to TRBJ2-7; weak D call: TRBD1 (6 bases). The CDR3 spans 15 residues. V lost 1 base and J 9 bases, leaving 19 bases between the germline ends. The V gene's germline CDR1 is SGHDN and CDR2 FVKESK. The CDR3 region has the DNA TGTGCCAGCAGCCAAGTCTGGCCCGCCTTAGGGGGGCAGTACTTC. Encoded protein: CASSQVWPALGGQYF.